The 11 T cell receptor beta chains below come from one sample, sequenced in a study of response to subunit inactivated influenza vaccine. TCRdb re-called the RT-PCR reads with MiXCR, one entry per CDR3 protein. Among a few hundred thousand distinct CDR3 sequences listed, approximately 15% were seen once. The material was PBMCs from blood, obtained 11 to 12 days after vaccination. These TCRs come from a middle-aged man who received an inactivated influenza vaccine.

The gene calls are TRBV29-1 and TRBJ2-1; a possible D gene is TRBD1 (6 bases). The ends were cut back, 6 bases at V and 3 bases at J, with 21 bases in the middle. The CDR3 length is 16 residues. Germline values: CDR1 SQVTM, CDR2 ANQGSEA. CDR3 DNA: TGCAGCGTGACCTCGACAGCGCCCAGGGGCTACAATGAGCAGTTCTTC. Protein: CSVTSTAPRGYNEQFF.

This chain links TRBV4-1 with TRBJ2-5, with TRBD2 identical over 7 bases. Trimming at V came to 0 bases and at J to 6 bases, leaving 10 bases not matched to a gene. Germline V CDR1 and CDR2: MGHRA, YSYEKL. CDR3 length equals 16 residues. The CDR3 nucleotides read TGCGCCAGCAGCCAAGATGAGGCGGGGGTGGGAAAGACCCAGTACTTC. It translates to CASSQDEAGVGKTQYF.

The chain couples TRBV7-2 to TRBJ1-2; maybe TRBD1 (5 bases). V dropped 3 bases and J dropped 4 bases, with 15 bases sitting between them. Germline V CDR1 and CDR2: SGHTA, FQGNSA. CDR3 length: 15 amino acids. The CDR3 loop is CASSFWDGFRYGYTF. In DNA form, the CDR3 reads TGTGCCAGCAGCTTCTGGGACGGATTCCGCTATGGCTACACCTTC.

At least ten counts were recorded for this clonotype. The chain couples TRBV5-1 to TRBJ2-2; 9 nucleotides align to TRBD1. CDR3 length: 15 amino acids. The germline V gene encodes CDR1 SGHRS and CDR2 YFSETQ. V shed 4 bases and J 5 bases; nucleotides not matched to a gene: 6. The chain's CDR3 is CASSPGQGWTGELFF. CDR3 coding DNA: TGCGCCAGCAGCCCGGGACAGGGTTGGACCGGGGAGCTGTTTTTT.

This clonotype was seen more than once but under ten times. This chain links TRBV6-2 or TRBV6-3 with TRBJ2-1; D assignment may be TRBD1 or TRBD2 (5 bases each). In germline, CDR1 is MNHEY, CDR2 SVGEGT. Trimming stripped 6 bases from V and 3 bases from J, with 18 bases between. The CDR3 sequence is 16 residues long. CDR3 DNA sequence: TGTGCCAGCAGCCGAGTGTGGGGGAGCGGCTACAATGAGCAGTTCTTC. As protein: CASSRVWGSGYNEQFF.

The chain has TRBV28 and TRBJ2-2; 12 bases are shared with TRBD2. The CDR3 is 14 amino acids. From germline, CDR1 is MDHEN and CDR2 SYDVKM. The V segment lost 5 bases and the J segment 8 bases; nucleotides outside the gene matches: 3. The CDR3, as DNA: TGTGCCAGCAGTCCCGGACTAGCGGGAGGGGAGCTGTTTTTT. Amino acid sequence: CASSPGLAGGELFF.

The chain couples TRBV12-3 or TRBV12-4 to TRBJ1-3, with D perhaps matching TRBD1 (5 bases). The CDR3 contains 14 residues. Trimming pared 3 bases from V and 4 bases from J, leaving 10 bases between. The CDR3 here is CASSFGGIGNTIYF. The CDR3 coding sequence is TGTGCCAGCAGTTTTGGGGGGATAGGAAACACCATATATTTT.

This chain connects TRBV28 to TRBJ1-6; D is unresolved. CDR3 size: 14 residues. The germline V gene has CDR1 MDHEN and CDR2 SYDVKM. V lost 6 bases and J lost 8, with 14 bases in between. Written as DNA, the CDR3 is TGTGCCAGCAGCGCGCTGTTCCCGGATTCACCCCTCCACTTT. It is translated as CASSALFPDSPLHF.

The chain joins TRBV12-3 or TRBV12-4 to TRBJ1-2; 7 bases agree with TRBD1. This CDR3 is 13 amino acids long. V gave up 3 bases and J gave up 5 bases; unmatched junction bases: 3. CDR3 region: CASSFRTGYGYTF. CDR3 DNA: TGTGCCAGCAGTTTCAGGACAGGATATGGCTACACCTTC.

The rearrangement joins TRBV3-1 to TRBJ2-1; 14 bases match TRBD2. Germline CDR1 LGHDT, CDR2 YNNKEL (reference sequence). V trimming: 4 bases; J trimming: 8 bases; junction bases outside the gene matches: 4. This CDR3 is built from 15 residues. CDR3 sequence (DNA): TGTGCCAGCAGCCGACTAGCGGGGGGGCTCGATGAGCAGTTCTTC. It specifies CASSRLAGGLDEQFF.

This clonotype showed up many times. The chain carries TRBV28 and TRBJ2-7; TRBD1 agrees at 8 bases. The CDR3 is made up of 14 amino acids. Germline V gene lookup returns CDR1 MDHEN and CDR2 SYDVKM. V lost 6 bases, J lost 3 bases, and 7 bases stayed unmatched. The CDR3 loop reads CASSPTGVLYEQYF. The DNA for the CDR3 is TGTGCCAGCAGCCCGACAGGGGTACTCTACGAGCAGTACTTC. Complete variable domain (other parts from reference TRBV28 and TRBJ2-7): DVKVTQSSRYLVKRTGEKVFLECVQDMDHENMFWYRQDPGLGLRLIYFSYDVKMKEKGDIPEGYSVSREKKERFSLILESASTNQTSMYLCASSPTGVLYEQYFGPGTRLTVT.